This T cell receptor beta chain emerged from a study of T cell repertoires in cytomegalovirus infection. TCRdb called the reads again in MiXCR, with one record for every CDR3 protein. Of about 69,000 distinct CDR3 sequences detected, about 29% appear once; the ten largest clones hold just under 60%. The CDR3 covers 13 residues. V was trimmed by 2 bases and J by 1 base, leaving 8 bases between them. Germline V gene data show CDR1 as SQVTM and CDR2 as ANQGSEA. Points on this clonotype: Its antigen is not identified.

The material was CD8+ T cells from cultured PBMCs, obtained from culture after CMV antigen stimulation. This clonotype was obtained from a human donor in good health (CMV status not recorded). Some clones in this sample may be carry-over from other donors' samples. The V call is TRBV29-1, the J call TRBJ1-1; no clear D gene. This CDR3 reads CSVEKGSNTEAFF. CDR3 sequence (DNA): TGCAGCGTTGAAAAGGGCTCGAACACTGAAGCTTTCTTT.